This section outlines one T cell receptor (beta chain) sequence together with its context. The antigen is undetermined. Generated by immunoSEQ multiplex PCR, the TCRdb table keeps only in-frame clones and is missing some. The sample lists 150,000 to 200,000 clones, around nine tenths occurring once. Trimming left V 10 bases short and J 2 bases short, with 14 bases between. Germline CDR1 reads MDHEN; CDR2 reads SYDVKM. The CDR3 contains 13 residues. The data derive from a study of cytomegalovirus exposure and HLA in healthy donors. The study, taken as a whole, reports: Among the CMV-associated chains, a few were confirmed in vitro as specific for CMV antigens. 150 or so TCR beta chains were listed as cytomegalovirus-associated.

This sequence originates from a man younger than 35 in good health and CMV-seropositive. The chain joins TRBV28 to TRBJ1-2, with D tentatively TRBD1 (5 bases). Material for sequencing was PBMCs. The CDR3 coding sequence is TGTGCCACCCGACCCCAGGGCAACTATGGCTACACCTTC. Protein sequence: CATRPQGNYGYTF.